Sequencing of this T cell receptor (beta chain) was carried out in a study of CD8+ T cells in alopecia areata. Study-wide results and caveats: Shared TCR sequences were less clear between patients than in mice, possibly partly from HLA diversity.

Peripheral blood samples and lesional scalp punch biopsies were obtained from alopecia areata patients. This clone has just one count. Its antigen is as yet unknown. Once RNA had been extracted, it was reverse transcribed into cDNA to act as the sequencing template. Some clones are missing from TCRdb's copy, which holds only in-frame ones; the method was immunoSEQ multiplex PCR. This table has some 180,000 clones, approximately 62% appearing once. Germline CDR1 reads ENHRY; CDR2 reads SYGVKD. The CDR3 length is 17 residues. J was trimmed by 7 bases and V by 0 bases; bases with no gene match: 14. The input for sequencing was CD4+ T cells sorted from blood, taken at week 0. The chain has TRBV10-3 and TRBJ2-7; 8 bases agree with TRBD2. This TCR was sampled from a human donor with alopecia areata. The CDR3 region is CAISESTGGGPFREQYF. DNA for the CDR3: TGTGCCATCAGTGAGTCGACAGGCGGGGGGCCATTCCGGGAGCAGTACTTC.